What follows are 25 T cell receptor beta chains derived from one specimen sequenced in a study of blood T cell repertoires in COVID-19. The table came from immunoSEQ multiplex PCR; TCRdb's copy has only in-frame clones and leaves some out. The sample holds fewer than 350,000 clones; approximately 88% are singletons and the top ten take 1.7%. Sequencing used PBMCs or T cells enriched from blood (not recorded which). These receptors originate from a woman aged 40 to 50 who had recovered from COVID-19.

The chain has TRBV24-1 and TRBJ2-3; D gene ambiguous. Germline V gives CDR1 KGHDR, CDR2 SFDVKD. V lost 4 bases and J lost 6, with 10 bases in between. There are 13 residues in the CDR3. The CDR3 loop reads CATSEPPGDTQYF. The DNA for the CDR3 is TGTGCCACCAGTGAACCCCCCGGGGATACGCAGTATTTT.

The chain employs TRBV27 and TRBJ1-4, with 9 bases fitting TRBD1. V shed 6 bases and J 7 bases; nucleotides not matched to a gene: 9. CDR1 and CDR2 from the germline V gene are MNHEY and SMNVEV (reference sequence). This CDR3 contains 15 residues. In DNA form, the CDR3 reads TGTGCCAGCAGCTCGGACAGGGGCGCGAGTGAAAAACTGTTTTTT. It yields the protein CASSSDRGASEKLFF.

The chain couples TRBV9 to TRBJ1-4, with D perhaps TRBD1 (5 bases). V lost 0 bases and J 4 bases, leaving 13 bases between the germline ends. Germline values: CDR1 SGDLS, CDR2 YYNGEE. The CDR3 runs 16 residues. CDR3: CASSVGGRVGNEKLFF. CDR3 DNA: TGTGCCAGCAGCGTAGGAGGCAGGGTCGGTAATGAAAAACTGTTTTTT.

This clone was seen once. J is TRBJ1-1 and V is TRBV7-6; no reliable D call. CDR3 length equals 17 residues. Germline-derived CDR1 and CDR2 are SGHVS and FNYEAQ. Trimming stripped 5 bases from V and 6 bases from J, with 25 bases between. The chain's CDR3 is CASSPMTSPQKASEAFF. The DNA for the CDR3 is TGTGCCAGCAGCCCAATGACAAGCCCGCAAAAGGCTTCTGAAGCTTTCTTT.

The rearrangement joins TRBV5-1 to TRBJ1-4, with 9 positions matching TRBD1. The CDR3 contains 15 residues. From germline, CDR1 is SGHRS and CDR2 YFSETQ. Trimming removed 3 bases from V and 5 bases from J; junction bases left unmatched: 5. This CDR3 reads CASSWGDRDNEKLFF. The CDR3 DNA sequence: TGCGCCAGCAGCTGGGGGGACAGGGACAATGAAAAACTGTTTTTT.

On this clone itself: This specimen includes other DNA sequences encoding the same CDR3. Written as DNA, the CDR3 is TGTGCCAGTAGTATAGACAGCTCCTATAATTCACCCCTCCACTTT. Its translation is CASSIDSSYNSPLHF. The chain employs TRBV19 and TRBJ1-6; no definite D call. The CDR3 totals 15 residues. Germline assignment: CDR1 LNHDA and CDR2 SQIVND (reference sequence). Trimming stripped 0 bases from V and 0 bases from J, with 3 bases between.

V and J are TRBV30 and TRBJ1-6; D might be TRBD1 (5 bases). In germline, CDR1 is GTSNPN, CDR2 SVGIG (reference sequence). CDR3 length equals 16 residues. Trimming pared 2 bases from V and 5 bases from J, leaving 16 bases between. The CDR3 region has the DNA TGTGCCTGGAGTCTCCAGGACACCACTCATAATTCACCCCTCCACTTT. Its protein product is CAWSLQDTTHNSPLHF.

The chain carries TRBV28 and TRBJ2-3, with 8 bases identical to TRBD2. This CDR3 has 13 amino acids. The V gene's germline CDR1 is MDHEN and CDR2 SYDVKM. Trimming at V came to 4 bases and at J to 7 bases, leaving 4 bases not matched to a gene. DNA of the CDR3: TGTGCCAGCAGTTCGGGGGGGGCGAATACGCAGTATTTT. Its protein is CASSSGGANTQYF.

The chain has TRBV7-2 and TRBJ2-3; TRBD2 matches 7 bases. V shed 5 bases and J 4 bases; nucleotides not matched to a gene: 6. Per germline, CDR1 SGHTA and CDR2 FQGNSA. The CDR3 totals 14 residues. Written as DNA, the CDR3 is TGTGCCAGCAGCCCGGGACTATCCGCAGATACGCAGTATTTT. Translating gives CASSPGLSADTQYF. Using reference TRBV7-2 and TRBJ2-3 for the parts outside the CDR3, the full variable domain is GAGVSQSPSNKVTEKGKDVELRCDPISGHTALYWYRQSLGQGLEFLIYFQGNSAPDKSGLPSDRFSAERTGGSVSTLTIQRTQQEDSAVYLCASSPGLSADTQYFGPGTRLTVL.

A word on this clone: Other DNA sequences in the sample encode the same CDR3. The chain carries TRBV5-1 and TRBJ2-7; D is uncertain. With 0 bases removed from V and 3 bases from J, the gap between germline ends came to 4 bases. The germline gives CDR1 SGHRS, CDR2 YFSETQ. The CDR3 loop spans 12 amino acids. In DNA form, the CDR3 reads TGCGCCAGCAGCTTGGGAGGCTACGAGCAGTACTTC. Protein sequence: CASSLGGYEQYF.

The chain joins TRBV4-1 to TRBJ1-3; D call uncertain. V lost 0 bases to trimming and J lost 9 bases, with 9 bases between them. Germline CDR1 and CDR2: MGHRA and YSYEKL. CDR3 length equals 13 residues. Written as DNA, the CDR3 is TGCGCCAGCAGCCAAGATTCCCCGGGCACCATATATTTT. Amino acids: CASSQDSPGTIYF.

The rearrangement joins TRBV12-3 or TRBV12-4 to TRBJ2-7; D possibly corresponds to TRBD2 (6 bases). V was cut by 6 bases and J by 8 bases, with 14 bases left in between. The length of the CDR3 is 12 residues. The CDR3 DNA follows: TGTGCCAGCAGGATTTCTAGCGTTCAGCAGTACTTC. Translating gives CASRISSVQQYF.

The chain has TRBV27 and TRBJ1-2; TRBD1 agrees at 7 bases. This CDR3 region has 13 residues. Unmatched junction bases numbered 4, after V lost 5 bases and J lost 4 bases. CDR1 is MNHEY and CDR2 is SMNVEV in the germline V gene (reference sequence). The CDR3 protein is CASSPTGPYGYTF. DNA for the CDR3: TGTGCCAGCAGTCCGACAGGGCCCTATGGCTACACCTTC.

This rearrangement joins TRBV19 to TRBJ1-1; the match to TRBD1 covers 9 bases. J was trimmed by 4 bases and V by 7 bases; bases with no gene match: 4. The germline CDR1 and CDR2 sequences are LNHDA and SQIVND (reference sequence). This CDR3 comprises 13 residues. The CDR3 nucleotides are TGTGCCAGTATACGGGACAGGGTCACTGAAGCTTTCTTT. It translates to CASIRDRVTEAFF.

The V and J genes are TRBV6-4 and TRBJ1-1; D remains unclear. V was trimmed by 0 bases and J by 2 bases, leaving 7 bases between them. Germline V gives CDR1 MRHNA, CDR2 SNTAGT. CDR3 length: 14 residues. The CDR3 region has the DNA TGTGCCAGCAGTGACTCAAGCCGAAACACTGAAGCTTTCTTT. Encoded protein: CASSDSSRNTEAFF.

The chain couples TRBV5-4 to TRBJ2-3; 15 positions agree with TRBD2. The germline CDR1 and CDR2 sequences are SGHNT and YYREEE (reference sequence). The CDR3 extends over 16 amino acids. After removal of 3 bases from V and 5 bases from J, the junction contained 4 bases not matched to a gene. CDR3 residues: CASSYGTSGGKDTQYF. The CDR3 DNA sequence: TGTGCCAGCAGCTATGGGACTAGCGGGGGGAAAGATACGCAGTATTTT.

J is TRBJ1-1 and V is TRBV30, with 12 bases that match TRBD1. Looked up from germline, CDR1 is GTSNPN and CDR2 is SVGIG (reference sequence). This CDR3 is 17 amino acids long. V was clipped by 3 bases and J by 2 bases; unmatched bases: 10. The CDR3 loop reads CAWSAGDRGLLNTEAFF. The CDR3 nucleotides read TGTGCCTGGAGCGCCGGGGACAGGGGGCTGCTTAACACTGAAGCTTTCTTT.

The chain couples TRBV7-2 to TRBJ2-2; 9 bases map to TRBD2. The CDR3 loop spans 16 amino acids. In germline, CDR1 is SGHTA, CDR2 FQGNSA. The junction had 8 bases not matched to a gene; V was cut back by 2 bases and J by 7 bases. CDR3 nucleotide sequence: TGTGCCAGCAGCTTACCTGCGGGGGGGCCCGTCGGGGAGCTGTTTTTT. Its translation is CASSLPAGGPVGELFF. The full variable domain, its missing parts supplied by reference TRBV7-2 and TRBJ2-2, is GAGVSQSPSNKVTEKGKDVELRCDPISGHTALYWYRQSLGQGLEFLIYFQGNSAPDKSGLPSDRFSAERTGGSVSTLTIQRTQQEDSAVYLCASSLPAGGPVGELFFGEGSRLTVL.

J is TRBJ1-2 and V is TRBV5-1; 7 bases fit TRBD1. This CDR3 contains 14 residues. With 4 bases clipped from V and 2 bases from J, the junction kept 5 bases outside the gene matches. In germline, CDR1 is SGHRS, CDR2 YFSETQ. The DNA of the CDR3 is TGCGCCAGCAGCGGACTACAGGGGAACTATGGCTACACCTTC. Amino acids: CASSGLQGNYGYTF.

V and J are TRBV7-6 and TRBJ1-1, with no clear D. V dropped 4 bases and J dropped 4 bases, with 13 bases sitting between them. Germline V lookup: CDR1 SGHVS, CDR2 FNYEAQ. The CDR3 contains 14 residues. CDR3 loop: CASSSQSGSTEAFF. The CDR3, as DNA: TGTGCCAGCAGCTCTCAGTCGGGAAGCACTGAAGCTTTCTTT.

The chain links TRBV2 to TRBJ2-7; 8 positions match TRBD1. The CDR3 extends over 12 amino acids. The germline V gene encodes CDR1 SNHLY and CDR2 FYNNEI. With 7 bases clipped from V and 3 bases from J, the junction kept 2 bases outside the gene matches. CDR3 coding DNA: TGTGCCAGCACACAGGGGGTCTACGAGCAGTACTTC. It encodes CASTQGVYEQYF.

This chain uses TRBV6-5 with TRBJ2-5; no clear D gene. There are 14 residues in the CDR3. Trimming removed 0 bases at V and 2 bases at J, with 7 bases between. Germline V gives CDR1 MNHEY, CDR2 SVGAGI. This CDR3 is CASSYSGRQETQYF. CDR3 coding DNA: TGTGCCAGCAGTTACTCGGGCAGACAAGAGACCCAGTACTTC.

This rearrangement joins TRBV5-6 to TRBJ2-1, with D tentatively TRBD2 (6 bases). The length of the CDR3 is 17 residues. The V gene's germline CDR1 is SGHDT and CDR2 YYEEEE. The germline V and J ends were trimmed by 1 base and 7 bases, with 21 bases remaining between them. CDR3 nucleotides: TGTGCCAGCAGCTTGAGCCTAGCGAGAGGTTTGAGGAATGAGCAGTTCTTC. Its translation: CASSLSLARGLRNEQFF.

The chain joins TRBV19 to TRBJ2-2; D is unresolved. CDR3 length: 14 residues. Germline CDR1 reads LNHDA; CDR2 reads SQIVND (reference sequence). Trimming cost V 7 bases and J 7 bases, with 16 bases left between them. The CDR3 region has the DNA TGTGCCAGTATCTCGAGAGTGCACCACGGGGAGCTGTTTTTT. Translating it yields CASISRVHHGELFF.

The chain joins TRBV5-6 to TRBJ1-1; D may be TRBD1 (5 bases). Between the trimmed V and J ends, which lost 4 bases and 5 bases, there was a span of 9 bases. Germline V CDR1 and CDR2: SGHDT, YYEEEE. The CDR3 consists of 12 residues. The CDR3 here is CASSLRQTEAFF. CDR3 coding DNA: TGTGCCAGCAGCCTTCGACAGACTGAAGCTTTCTTT. Using reference TRBV5-6 and TRBJ1-1 for the parts outside the CDR3, the full variable domain is DAGVTQSPTHLIKTRGQQVTLRCSPKSGHDTVSWYQQALGQGPQFIFQYYEEEERQRGNFPDRFSGHQFPNYSSELNVNALLLGDSALYLCASSLRQTEAFFGQGTRLTVV.